This T cell receptor (beta chain) stems from a study of pediatric ulcerative colitis. Study background: Disease was pancolitis in seven and left-sided in two, histology-confirmed.

The data were produced by immunoSEQ multiplex PCR, yet TCRdb's version contains in-frame clones alone and is incomplete. Among approximately 9,000 clones listed, approximately 88% were seen once. A remark on this clone: Its target is not known.

Colonoscopy and blood draw happened at the same time. Study results and limitations: Blood-rectal clonal overlap within each person was significantly higher in ulcerative colitis patients than controls. This repertoire reflects total lymphocytes rather than subpopulations like regulatory T cells.

The V end lost 4 bases, the J end lost 5 bases, and 18 bases lay between the germline ends. Germline V gene data show CDR1 as MDHEN and CDR2 as SYDVKM. The CDR3 consists of 16 residues. V usage is TRBV28 and J usage is TRBJ1-5; maybe TRBD1 (5 bases). The sequencing sample was made of blood. This clonotype was sampled from a girl between 10 and 17 years old with moderate ulcerative colitis. DNA for the CDR3: TGTGCCAGCAGTTCTTCCGGACACCCAATCGATCAGCCCCAGCATTTT. It is translated as CASSSSGHPIDQPQHF.